This TCR beta chain stems from a study of Graves' ophthalmopathy and Graves' hyperthyroidism. Study-level background: No ophthalmopathy within 18 months of follow-up signified stable hyperthyroidism. Points from the study as a whole: Also, most clonotypes expanded in the thyroid above 0.001 frequency appeared in blood.

TCR beta CDR3 amplification used RNA transcripts. First-round RT-PCR employed HTBI primers, with a second-round multiplex PCR after it. TCRdb fed the multiplex PCR reads into MiXCR, producing one record per CDR3 protein. The sample lists 900,000 to 1,200,000 distinct CDR3 sequences, around a third occurring once. About this clonotype itself: Its matching antigen is unknown.

Other autoimmune diseases, uncontrolled infections, pregnancy and lactation each led to patient exclusion. Orbital computed tomography and thyroid ultrasound, along with TRAb, serum thyroxine and clinical symptoms, underpinned diagnosis. Germline lookup yields CDR1 MGHDK and CDR2 SYGVNS. Trimming shortened V by 6 bases and J by 4 bases, and 15 bases separated the two germline ends. CDR3 length: 14 residues. Sequencing input: peripheral blood or thyroid tissue (not recorded which). This sequence was found in an adult man with Graves' hyperthyroidism. This chain connects TRBV25-1 to TRBJ1-1, with D possibly matching TRBD1 (6 bases). The CDR3 is CASRRQVIGTEAFF. The CDR3 nucleotides read TGTGCCAGCAGGAGACAGGTGATCGGCACTGAAGCTTTCTTT.